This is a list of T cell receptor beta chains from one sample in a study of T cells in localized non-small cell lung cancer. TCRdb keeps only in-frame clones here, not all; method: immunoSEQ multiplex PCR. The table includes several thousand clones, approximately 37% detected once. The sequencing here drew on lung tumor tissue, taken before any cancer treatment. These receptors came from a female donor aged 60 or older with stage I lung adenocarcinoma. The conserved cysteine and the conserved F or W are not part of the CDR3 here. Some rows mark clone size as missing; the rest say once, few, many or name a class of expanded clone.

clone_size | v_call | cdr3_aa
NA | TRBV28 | ASSLYQGAREKLF
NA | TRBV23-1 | ASSFTGRPEAF
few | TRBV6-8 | ASSAPSGRTDTQY
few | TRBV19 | ASSTGGYSYEQY
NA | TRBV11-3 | ASSLQARGEVAQY
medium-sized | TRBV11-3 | ASSSRDRDAGELF
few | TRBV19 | ASSTDRNSYEQY
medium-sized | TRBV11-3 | ASSTTPGGSTEAF
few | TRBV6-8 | ASSTNRGRETQY
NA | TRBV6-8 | ASKMGQGRTGAGELF
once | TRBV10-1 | ASKSGQGTGEQY
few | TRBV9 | ASSVELAAYNEQF
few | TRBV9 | ASSGGTDTQY
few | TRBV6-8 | ASSYPTDTQY
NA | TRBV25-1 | ASTGGPYNEQF
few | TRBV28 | ASSAPGVSYEQY
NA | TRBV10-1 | ASRAGTSGRALSNEQF
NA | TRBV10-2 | ASSEGLGQPQH
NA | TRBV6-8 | ASTQRVNGELF
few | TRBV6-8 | ASNLGQGASPLH
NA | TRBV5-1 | ASSLAGQGGQPQH
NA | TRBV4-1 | ASSPRPGGRKTYEQY
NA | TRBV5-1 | ASSLDGSTGNTIY
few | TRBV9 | ASNGQSYSPLH
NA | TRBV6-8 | ASSYPSAYNEQF
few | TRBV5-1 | ASSLGPDSNYEQY